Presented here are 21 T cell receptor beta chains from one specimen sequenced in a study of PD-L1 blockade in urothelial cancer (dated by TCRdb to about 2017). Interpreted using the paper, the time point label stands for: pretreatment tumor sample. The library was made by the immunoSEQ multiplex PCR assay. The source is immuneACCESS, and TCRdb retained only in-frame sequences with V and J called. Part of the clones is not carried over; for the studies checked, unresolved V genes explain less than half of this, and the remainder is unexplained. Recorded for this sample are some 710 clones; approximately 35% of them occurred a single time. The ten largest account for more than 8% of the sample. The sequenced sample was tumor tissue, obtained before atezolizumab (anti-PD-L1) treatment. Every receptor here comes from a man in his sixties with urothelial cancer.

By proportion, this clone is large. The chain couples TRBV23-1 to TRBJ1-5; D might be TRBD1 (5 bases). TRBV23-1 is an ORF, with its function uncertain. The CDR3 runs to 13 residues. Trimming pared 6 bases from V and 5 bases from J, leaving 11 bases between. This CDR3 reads CASSSGTDQPQHF. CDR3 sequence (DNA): TGCGCCAGCAGCTCGGGGACCGATCAGCCCCAGCATTTT.

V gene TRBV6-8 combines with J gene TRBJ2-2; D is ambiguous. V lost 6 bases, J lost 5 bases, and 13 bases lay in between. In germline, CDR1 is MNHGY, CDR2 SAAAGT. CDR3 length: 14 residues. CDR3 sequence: CASREMTGTGELFF. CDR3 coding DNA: TGTGCCAGCAGAGAGATGACTGGGACCGGGGAGCTGTTTTTT.

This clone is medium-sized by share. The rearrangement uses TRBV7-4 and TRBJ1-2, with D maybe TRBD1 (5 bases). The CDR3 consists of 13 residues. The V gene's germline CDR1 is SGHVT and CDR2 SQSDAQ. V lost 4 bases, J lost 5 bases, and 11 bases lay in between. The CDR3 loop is CASSSGTSYGYTF. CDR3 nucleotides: TGTGCCAGCAGCTCCGGGACTTCGTATGGCTACACCTTC.

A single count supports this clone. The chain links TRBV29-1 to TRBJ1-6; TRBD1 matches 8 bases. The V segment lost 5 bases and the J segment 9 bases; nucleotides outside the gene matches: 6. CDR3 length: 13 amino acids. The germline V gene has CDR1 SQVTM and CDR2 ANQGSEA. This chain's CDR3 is CSVSDRGGSPLHF. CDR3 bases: TGCAGCGTTAGCGACAGGGGAGGTTCACCCCTCCACTTT.

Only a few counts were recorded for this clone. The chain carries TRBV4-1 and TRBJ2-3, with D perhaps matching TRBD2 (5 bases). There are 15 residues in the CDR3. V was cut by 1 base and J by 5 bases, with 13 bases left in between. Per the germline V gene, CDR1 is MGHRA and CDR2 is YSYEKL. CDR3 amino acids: CASSQGLGSGDTQYF. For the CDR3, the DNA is TGCGCCAGCAGCCAAGGTTTGGGAAGCGGAGATACGCAGTATTTT.

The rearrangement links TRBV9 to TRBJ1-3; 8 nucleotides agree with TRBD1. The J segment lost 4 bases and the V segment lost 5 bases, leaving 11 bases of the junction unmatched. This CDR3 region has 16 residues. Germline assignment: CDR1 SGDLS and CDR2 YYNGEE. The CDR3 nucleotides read TGTGCCAGCAGTGAGATGACAGGGGACGCAGGAAACACCATATATTTT. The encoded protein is CASSEMTGDAGNTIYF.

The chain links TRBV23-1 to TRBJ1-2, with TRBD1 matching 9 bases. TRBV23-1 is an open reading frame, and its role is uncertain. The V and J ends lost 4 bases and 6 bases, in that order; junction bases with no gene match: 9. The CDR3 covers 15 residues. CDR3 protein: CASSPDRGLVDGYTF. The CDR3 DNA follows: TGCGCCAGCAGTCCGGACAGGGGATTAGTGGATGGCTACACCTTC.

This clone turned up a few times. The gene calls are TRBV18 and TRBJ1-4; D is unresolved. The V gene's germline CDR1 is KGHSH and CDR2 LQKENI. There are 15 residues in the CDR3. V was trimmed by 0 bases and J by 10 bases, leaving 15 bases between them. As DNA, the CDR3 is TGTGCCAGCTCACCACCAGGTCAACCCCTGGGAAAACTGTTTTTT. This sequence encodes CASSPPGQPLGKLFF.

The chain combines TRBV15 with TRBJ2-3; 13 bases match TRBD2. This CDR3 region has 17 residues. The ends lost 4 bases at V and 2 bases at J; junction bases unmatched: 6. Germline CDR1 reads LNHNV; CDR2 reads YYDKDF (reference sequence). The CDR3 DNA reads TGTGCCACCAGCATACAACTAGCGGGAGGGCACACAGATACGCAGTATTTT. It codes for CATSIQLAGGHTDTQYF.

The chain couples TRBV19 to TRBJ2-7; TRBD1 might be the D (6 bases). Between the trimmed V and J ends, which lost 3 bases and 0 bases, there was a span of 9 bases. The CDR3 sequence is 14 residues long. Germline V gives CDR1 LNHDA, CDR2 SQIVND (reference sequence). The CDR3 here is CASSIVDSSYEQYF. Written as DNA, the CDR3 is TGTGCCAGTAGTATTGTGGACAGCTCCTACGAGCAGTACTTC.

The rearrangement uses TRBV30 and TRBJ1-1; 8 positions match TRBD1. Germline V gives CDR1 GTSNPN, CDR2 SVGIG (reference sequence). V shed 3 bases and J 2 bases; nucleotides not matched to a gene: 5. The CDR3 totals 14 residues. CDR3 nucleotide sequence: TGTGCCTGGAGGAGGGACAGGCTAAACACTGAAGCTTTCTTT. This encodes CAWRRDRLNTEAFF.

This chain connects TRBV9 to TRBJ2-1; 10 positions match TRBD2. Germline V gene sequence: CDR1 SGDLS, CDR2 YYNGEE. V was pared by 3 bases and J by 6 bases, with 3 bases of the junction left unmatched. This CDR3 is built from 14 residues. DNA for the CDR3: TGTGCCAGCAGCGACCAGCGGGGGGGCAATGAGCAGTTCTTC. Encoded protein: CASSDQRGGNEQFF.

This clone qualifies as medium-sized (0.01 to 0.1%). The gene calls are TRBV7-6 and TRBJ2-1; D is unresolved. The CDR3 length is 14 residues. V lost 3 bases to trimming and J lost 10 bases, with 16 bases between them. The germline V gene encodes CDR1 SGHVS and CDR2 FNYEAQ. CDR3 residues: CASSLDVNQVEQFF. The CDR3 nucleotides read TGTGCCAGCAGCTTGGACGTTAATCAAGTAGAGCAGTTCTTC.

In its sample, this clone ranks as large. CDR3 in DNA: TGTGCCAGCAGTTGGTTGGGGGACTACGAGCAGTACTTC. This gives the protein CASSWLGDYEQYF. V and J are TRBV6-8 and TRBJ2-7, with D perhaps matching TRBD1 or TRBD2 (5 bases each). CDR1 is MNHGY, CDR2 SAAAGT, per germline. V shed 4 bases and J shed 3 bases, with 10 bases lying between them. There are 13 residues in the CDR3.

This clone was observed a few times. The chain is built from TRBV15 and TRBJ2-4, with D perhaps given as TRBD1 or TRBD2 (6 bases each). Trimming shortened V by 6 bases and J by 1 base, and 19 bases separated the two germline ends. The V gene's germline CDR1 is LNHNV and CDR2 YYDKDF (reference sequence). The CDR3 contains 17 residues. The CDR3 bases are TGTGCCACCAGAGAAGTCCGGGGGCCTTCCGCCAAAAACATTCAGTACTTC. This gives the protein CATREVRGPSAKNIQYF.

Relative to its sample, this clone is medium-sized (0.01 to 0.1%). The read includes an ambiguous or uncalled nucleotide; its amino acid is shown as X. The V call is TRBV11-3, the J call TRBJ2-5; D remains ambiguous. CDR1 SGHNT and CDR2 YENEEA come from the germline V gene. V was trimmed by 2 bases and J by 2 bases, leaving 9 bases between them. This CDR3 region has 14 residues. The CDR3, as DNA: TGTGCCAGCAGCTTAAGATYCTTACAAGAGACCCAGTACTTC. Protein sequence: CASSLRXLQETQYF.

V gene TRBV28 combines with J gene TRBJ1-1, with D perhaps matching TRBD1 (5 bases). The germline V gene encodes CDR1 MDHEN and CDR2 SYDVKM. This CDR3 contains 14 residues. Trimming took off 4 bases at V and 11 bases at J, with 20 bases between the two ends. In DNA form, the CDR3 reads TGTGCCAGCAGTTCATCCTACAGGCCCGAGGAGGCTTTCTTT. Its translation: CASSSSYRPEEAFF.

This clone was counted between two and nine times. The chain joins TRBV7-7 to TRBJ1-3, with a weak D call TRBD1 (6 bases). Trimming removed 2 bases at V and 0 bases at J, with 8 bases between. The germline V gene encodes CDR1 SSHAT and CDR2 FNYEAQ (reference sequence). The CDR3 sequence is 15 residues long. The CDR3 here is CASSLTGSSGNTIYF. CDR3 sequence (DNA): TGTGCCAGCAGCTTAACAGGGTCCTCTGGAAACACCATATATTTT. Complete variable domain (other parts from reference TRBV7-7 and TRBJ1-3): GAGVSQSPRYKVTKRGQDVTLRCDPISSHATLYWYQQALGQGPEFLTYFNYEAQPDKSGLPSDRFSAERPEGSISTLTIQRTEQRDSAMYRCASSLTGSSGNTIYFGEGSWLTVV.

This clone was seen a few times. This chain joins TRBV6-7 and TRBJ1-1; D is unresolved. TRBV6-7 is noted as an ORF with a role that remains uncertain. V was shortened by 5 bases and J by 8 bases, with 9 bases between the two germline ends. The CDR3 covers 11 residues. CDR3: CASSEVVEAFF. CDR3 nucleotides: TGTGCCAGCAGTGAAGTGGTAGAAGCTTTCTTT.

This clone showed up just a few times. The DNA for the CDR3 is TGTGCCAGCAGCGTCCAAGGGACAGCTTCCTACGAGCAGTACTTC. This sequence encodes CASSVQGTASYEQYF. The chain carries TRBV9 and TRBJ2-7; 7 nucleotides match TRBD1. The CDR3 is made up of 15 amino acids. V dropped 2 bases and J dropped 1; count of bases not matched to a gene: 6. In germline, CDR1 is SGDLS, CDR2 YYNGEE. The complete variable domain, with remaining parts taken from reference TRBV9 and TRBJ2-7, reads DSGVTQTPKHLITATGQRVTLRCSPRSGDLSVYWYQQSLDQGLQFLIQYYNGEERAKGNILERFSAQQFPDLHSELNLSSLELGDSALYFCASSVQGTASYEQYFGPGTRLTVT.

The CDR3 region is CASSLGLVSTDTQYF. CDR3 DNA: TGCGCCAGCAGCTTGGGTTTAGTCAGCACAGATACGCAGTATTTT. V is TRBV5-1 and J is TRBJ2-3; no reliable D call. Germline CDR1 SGHRS, CDR2 YFSETQ. The CDR3 loop spans 15 amino acids. V dropped 0 bases and J dropped 0 bases, with 8 bases sitting between them.